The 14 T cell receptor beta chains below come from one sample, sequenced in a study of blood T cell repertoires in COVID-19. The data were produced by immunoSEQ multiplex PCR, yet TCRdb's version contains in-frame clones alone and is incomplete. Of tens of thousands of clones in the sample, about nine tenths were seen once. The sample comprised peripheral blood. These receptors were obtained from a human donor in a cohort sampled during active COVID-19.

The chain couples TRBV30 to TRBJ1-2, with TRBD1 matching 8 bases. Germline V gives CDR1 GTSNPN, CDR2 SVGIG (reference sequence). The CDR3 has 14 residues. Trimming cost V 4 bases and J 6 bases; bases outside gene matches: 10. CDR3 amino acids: CAWKGRQGANGYTF. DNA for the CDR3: TGTGCCTGGAAGGGTAGGCAGGGGGCAAATGGCTACACCTTC.

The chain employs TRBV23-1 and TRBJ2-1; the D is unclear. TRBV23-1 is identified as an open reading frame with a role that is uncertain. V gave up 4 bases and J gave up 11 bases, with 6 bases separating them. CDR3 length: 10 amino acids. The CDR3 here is CASSPPKQFF. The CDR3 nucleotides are TGCGCCAGCAGTCCCCCAAAGCAGTTCTTC.

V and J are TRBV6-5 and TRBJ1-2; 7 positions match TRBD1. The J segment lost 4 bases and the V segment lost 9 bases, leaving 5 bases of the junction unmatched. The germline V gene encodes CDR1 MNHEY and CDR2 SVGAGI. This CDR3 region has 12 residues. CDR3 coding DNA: TGTGCCAGTACAGGGGTGGGCTATGGCTACACCTTC. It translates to CASTGVGYGYTF.

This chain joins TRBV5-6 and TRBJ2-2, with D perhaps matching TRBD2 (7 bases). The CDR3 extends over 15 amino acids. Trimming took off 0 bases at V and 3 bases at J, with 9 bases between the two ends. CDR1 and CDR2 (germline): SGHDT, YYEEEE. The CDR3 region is CASSLGGGYTGELFF. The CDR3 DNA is TGTGCCAGCAGCTTGGGCGGGGGCTACACCGGGGAGCTGTTTTTT. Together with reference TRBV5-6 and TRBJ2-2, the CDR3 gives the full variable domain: DAGVTQSPTHLIKTRGQQVTLRCSPKSGHDTVSWYQQALGQGPQFIFQYYEEEERQRGNFPDRFSGHQFPNYSSELNVNALLLGDSALYLCASSLGGGYTGELFFGEGSRLTVL.

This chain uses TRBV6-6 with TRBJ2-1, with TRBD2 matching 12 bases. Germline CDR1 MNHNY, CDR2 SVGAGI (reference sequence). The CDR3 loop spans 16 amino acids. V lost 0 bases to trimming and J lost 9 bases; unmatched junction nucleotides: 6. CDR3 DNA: TGTGCCAGCAGTTACTCGAGTCTAGCGGGGGGGTTTGAGCAGTTCTTC. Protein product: CASSYSSLAGGFEQFF.

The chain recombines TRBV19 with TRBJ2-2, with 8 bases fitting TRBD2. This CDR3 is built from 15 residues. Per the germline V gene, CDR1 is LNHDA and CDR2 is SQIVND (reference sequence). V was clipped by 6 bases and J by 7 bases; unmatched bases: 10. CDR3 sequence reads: CASRAGALRDGELFF. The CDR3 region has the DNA TGTGCCAGTAGAGCGGGGGCCCTTAGAGACGGGGAGCTGTTTTTT.

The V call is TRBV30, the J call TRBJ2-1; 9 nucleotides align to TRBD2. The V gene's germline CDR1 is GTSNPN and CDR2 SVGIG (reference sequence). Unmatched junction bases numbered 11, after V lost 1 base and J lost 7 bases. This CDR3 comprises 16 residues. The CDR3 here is CAWSGWREGGRNEQFF. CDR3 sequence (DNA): TGTGCCTGGAGTGGTTGGCGGGAGGGCGGTAGGAATGAGCAGTTCTTC.

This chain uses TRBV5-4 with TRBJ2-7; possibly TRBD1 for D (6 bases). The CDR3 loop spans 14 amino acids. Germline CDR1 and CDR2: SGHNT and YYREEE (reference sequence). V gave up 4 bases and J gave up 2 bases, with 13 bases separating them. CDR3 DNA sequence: TGTGCCAGCAGCACGGACAGAAACCCCTACGAGCAGTACTTC. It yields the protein CASSTDRNPYEQYF.

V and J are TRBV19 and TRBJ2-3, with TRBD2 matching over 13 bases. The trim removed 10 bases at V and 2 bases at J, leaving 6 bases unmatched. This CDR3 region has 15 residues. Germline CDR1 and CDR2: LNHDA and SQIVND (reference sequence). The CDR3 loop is CAIGGLAGDTDTQYF. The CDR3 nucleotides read TGTGCCATTGGAGGACTAGCGGGGGACACAGATACGCAGTATTTT. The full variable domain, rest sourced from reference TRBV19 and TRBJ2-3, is DGGITQSPKYLFRKEGQNVTLSCEQNLNHDAMYWYRQDPGQGLRLIYYSQIVNDFQKGDIAEGYSVSREKKESFPLTVTSAQKNPTAFYLCAIGGLAGDTDTQYFGPGTRLTVL.

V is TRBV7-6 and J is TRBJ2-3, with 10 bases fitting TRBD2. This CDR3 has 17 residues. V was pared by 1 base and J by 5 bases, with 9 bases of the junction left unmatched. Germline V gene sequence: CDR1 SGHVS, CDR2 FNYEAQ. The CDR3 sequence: CASSLGGAGGRRDTQYF. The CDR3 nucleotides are TGTGCCAGCAGCTTAGGAGGAGCGGGGGGGCGCCGAGATACGCAGTATTTT.

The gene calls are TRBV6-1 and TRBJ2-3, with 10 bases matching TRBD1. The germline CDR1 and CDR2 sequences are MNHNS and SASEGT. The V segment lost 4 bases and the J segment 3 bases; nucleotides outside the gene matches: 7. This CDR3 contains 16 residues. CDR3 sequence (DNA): TGTGCCAGCAGTGGAGGGACAGGGGTAAGGACAGATACGCAGTATTTT. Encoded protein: CASSGGTGVRTDTQYF.

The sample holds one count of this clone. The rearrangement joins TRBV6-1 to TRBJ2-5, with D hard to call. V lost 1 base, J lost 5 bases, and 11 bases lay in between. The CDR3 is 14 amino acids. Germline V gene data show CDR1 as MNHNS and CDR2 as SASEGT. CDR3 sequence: CASSEVPARETQYF. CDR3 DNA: TGTGCCAGCAGTGAAGTCCCCGCACGGGAGACCCAGTACTTC.

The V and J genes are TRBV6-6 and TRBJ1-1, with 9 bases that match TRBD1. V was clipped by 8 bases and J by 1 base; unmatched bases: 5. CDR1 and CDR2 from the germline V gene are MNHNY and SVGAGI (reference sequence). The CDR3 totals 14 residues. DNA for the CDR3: TGTGCCAGCTCCCCGGGACAGGGGAACACTGAAGCTTTCTTT. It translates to CASSPGQGNTEAFF.

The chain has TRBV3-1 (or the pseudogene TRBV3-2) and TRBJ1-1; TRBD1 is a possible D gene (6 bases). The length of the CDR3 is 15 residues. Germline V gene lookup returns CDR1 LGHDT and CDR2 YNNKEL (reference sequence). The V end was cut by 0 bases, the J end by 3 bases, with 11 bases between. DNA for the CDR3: TGTGCCAGCAGCCAAGAGTTAGGACAGCACACTGAAGCTTTCTTT. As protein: CASSQELGQHTEAFF.